This TCR beta chain came from a study of blood T cell repertoires in COVID-19. In the original processing: Scientists estimated how many nucleated cells there were by amplifying reference gene primers. This table comes from immunoSEQ multiplex PCR, and its TCRdb copy is limited to in-frame clones, with some not included. V, J and clone size were drawn from that table, and D and trimming were deduced from the DNA. Of approximately 130,000 clones listed, roughly 91% are singletons. The CDR3 is 18 amino acids. Trimming at V came to 5 bases and at J to 4 bases, leaving 11 bases not matched to a gene. Germline V CDR1 and CDR2: PRHDT, FYEKMQ (reference sequence).

The receptor comes from a human donor in a cohort sampled during active COVID-19. Sequencing was done on a sample of peripheral blood. The chain couples TRBV13 to TRBJ2-3, with 14 nucleotides matching TRBD2. DNA for the CDR3: TGTGCCAGCAGCCCAGCTTGGGAGACTAGCGGGGGGGCAGATACGCAGTATTTT. It codes for CASSPAWETSGGADTQYF.